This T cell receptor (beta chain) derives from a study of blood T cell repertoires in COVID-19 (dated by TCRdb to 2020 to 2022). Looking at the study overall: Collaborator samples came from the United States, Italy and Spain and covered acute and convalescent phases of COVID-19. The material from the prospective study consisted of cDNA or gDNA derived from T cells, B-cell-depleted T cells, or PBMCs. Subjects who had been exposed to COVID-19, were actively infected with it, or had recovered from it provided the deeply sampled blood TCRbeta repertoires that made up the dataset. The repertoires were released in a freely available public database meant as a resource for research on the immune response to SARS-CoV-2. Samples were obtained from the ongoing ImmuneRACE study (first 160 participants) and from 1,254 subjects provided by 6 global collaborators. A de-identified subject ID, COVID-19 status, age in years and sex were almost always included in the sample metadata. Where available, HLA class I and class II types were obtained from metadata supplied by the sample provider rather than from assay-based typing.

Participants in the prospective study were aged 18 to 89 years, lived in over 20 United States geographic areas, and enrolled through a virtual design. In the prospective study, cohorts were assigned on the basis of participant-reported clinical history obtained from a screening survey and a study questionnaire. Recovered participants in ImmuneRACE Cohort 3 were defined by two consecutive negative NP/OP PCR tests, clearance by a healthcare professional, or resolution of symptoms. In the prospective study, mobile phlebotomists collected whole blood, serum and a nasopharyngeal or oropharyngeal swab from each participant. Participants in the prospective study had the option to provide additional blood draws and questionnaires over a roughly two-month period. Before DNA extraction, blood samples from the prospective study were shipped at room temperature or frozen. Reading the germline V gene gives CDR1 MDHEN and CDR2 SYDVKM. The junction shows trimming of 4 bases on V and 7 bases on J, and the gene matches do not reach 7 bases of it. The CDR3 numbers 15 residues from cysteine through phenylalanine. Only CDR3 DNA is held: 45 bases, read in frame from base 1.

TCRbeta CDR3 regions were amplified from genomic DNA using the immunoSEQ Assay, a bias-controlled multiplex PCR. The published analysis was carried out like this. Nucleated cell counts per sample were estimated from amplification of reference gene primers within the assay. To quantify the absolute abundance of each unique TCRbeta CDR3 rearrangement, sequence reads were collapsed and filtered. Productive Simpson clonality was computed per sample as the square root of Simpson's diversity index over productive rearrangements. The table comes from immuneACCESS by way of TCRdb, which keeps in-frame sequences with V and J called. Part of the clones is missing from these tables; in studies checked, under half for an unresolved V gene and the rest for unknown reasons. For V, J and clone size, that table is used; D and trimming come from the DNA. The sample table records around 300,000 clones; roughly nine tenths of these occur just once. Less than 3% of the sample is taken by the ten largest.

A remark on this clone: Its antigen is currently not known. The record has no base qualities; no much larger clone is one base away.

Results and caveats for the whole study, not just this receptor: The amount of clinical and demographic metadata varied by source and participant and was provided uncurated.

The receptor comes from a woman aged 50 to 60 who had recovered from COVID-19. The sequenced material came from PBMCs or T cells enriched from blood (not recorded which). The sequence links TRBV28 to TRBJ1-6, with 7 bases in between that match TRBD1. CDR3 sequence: CASSSQTGRNSPLHF. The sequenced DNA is TGTGCCAGCAGTTCCCAGACAGGGAGGAATTCACCCCTCCACTTT.